This T cell receptor (beta chain) was profiled in a study of blood T cell repertoires in COVID-19. Measured with immunoSEQ multiplex PCR; TCRdb has only the in-frame clones, and not every one. Among 200,000 to 250,000 clones listed, roughly nine tenths were seen once. Sequencing was carried out using peripheral blood. The TCR originated in a man aged 55 to 70 with acute or convalescent COVID-19.

Written as DNA, the CDR3 is TGTGCCAGTAGTAGTGAAGTAACTAGCACAGATACGCAGTATTTT. This encodes CASSSEVTSTDTQYF. The chain has TRBV19 and TRBJ2-3, with D unclear. The CDR3 consists of 15 residues. V was cut by 4 bases and J by 0 bases, with 11 bases left in between. Germline assignment: CDR1 LNHDA and CDR2 SQIVND (reference sequence).